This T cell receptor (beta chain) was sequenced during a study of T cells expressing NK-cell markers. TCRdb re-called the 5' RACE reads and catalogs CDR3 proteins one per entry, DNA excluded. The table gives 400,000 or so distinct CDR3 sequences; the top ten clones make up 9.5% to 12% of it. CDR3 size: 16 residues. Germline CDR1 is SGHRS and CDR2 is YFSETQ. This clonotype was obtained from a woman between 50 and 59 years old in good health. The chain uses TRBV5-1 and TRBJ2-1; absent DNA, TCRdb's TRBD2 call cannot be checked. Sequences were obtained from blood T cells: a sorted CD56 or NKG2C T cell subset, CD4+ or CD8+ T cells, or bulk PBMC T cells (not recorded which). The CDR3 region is CASSPSHLAGYNEQFF.